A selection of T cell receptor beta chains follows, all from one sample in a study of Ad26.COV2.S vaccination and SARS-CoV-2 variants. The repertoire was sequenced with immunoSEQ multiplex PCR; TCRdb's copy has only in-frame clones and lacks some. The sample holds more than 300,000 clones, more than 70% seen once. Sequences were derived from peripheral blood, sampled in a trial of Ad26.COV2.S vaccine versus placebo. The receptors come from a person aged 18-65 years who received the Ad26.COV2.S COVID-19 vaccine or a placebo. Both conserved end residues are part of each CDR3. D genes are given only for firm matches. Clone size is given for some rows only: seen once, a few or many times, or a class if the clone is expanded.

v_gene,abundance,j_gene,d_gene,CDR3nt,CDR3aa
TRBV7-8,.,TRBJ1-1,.,TGTGCCAGCAGCCTAGACCCCCTCGGGAACACTGAAGCTTTCTTT,CASSLDPLGNTEAFF
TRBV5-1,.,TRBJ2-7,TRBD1,TGCGCCAGCAGCCCGGACAGGGGGCGACACGAGCAGTACTTC,CASSPDRGRHEQYF
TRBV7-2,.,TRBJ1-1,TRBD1,TGTGCCAGCAGCTCTCGACAGGGAGCTGAAGCTTTCTTT,CASSSRQGAEAFF
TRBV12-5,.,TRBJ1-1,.,TGTGCTAGTGGTTTGTCGGGGGCAGGGAGCAAAGCTTTCTTT,CASGLSGAGSKAFF
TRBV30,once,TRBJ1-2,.,TGTGCCTGGAGTGTAGGGCAGGGAAGAAGGGCTAACTATGGCTACACCTTC,CAWSVGQGRRANYGYTF
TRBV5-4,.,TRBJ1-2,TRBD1,TGTGCCAGCAGCCCGGACAGGCACTATGGCTACACCTTC,CASSPDRHYGYTF
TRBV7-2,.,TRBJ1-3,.,TGTGCCAGCAGCTTAGGACCGAACTCTGGAAACACCATATATTTT,CASSLGPNSGNTIYF
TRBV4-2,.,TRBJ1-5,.,TGTGCCAGCAGCCAAGAGACGGGGGCGGTAAGCAATCAGCCCCAGCATTTT,CASSQETGAVSNQPQHF
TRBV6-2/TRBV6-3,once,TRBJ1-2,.,TGTGCCAGCAGTTACACGAGGGTCAGGAGCGGGGTACGGATCCATGGCTACACCTTC,CASSYTRVRSGVRIHGYTF
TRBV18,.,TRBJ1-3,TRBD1,TGTGCCAGCTCACCAGGACAGGGGAGGGGAAACACCATATATTTT,CASSPGQGRGNTIYF
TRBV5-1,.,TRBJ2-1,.,TGCGCCAGCAGCTCCGCACAGGGAAACAATGAGCAGTTCTTC,CASSSAQGNNEQFF
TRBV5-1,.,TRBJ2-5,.,TGCGCCAGCAGCTCGGGGGCTCTAGCGAACCAAGAGACCCAGTACTTC,CASSSGALANQETQYF
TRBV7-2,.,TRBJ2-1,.,TGTGCCAGCAGCTTAGGGAATACCTACAATGAGCAGTTCTTC,CASSLGNTYNEQFF
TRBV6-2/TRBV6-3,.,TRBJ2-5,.,TGTGCCAGCAGTCTCCCCCAGGGTGTACAAGAGACCCAGTACTTC,CASSLPQGVQETQYF
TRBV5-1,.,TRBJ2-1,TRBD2,TGCGCCAGCAGCCAGACTAGCGGGGGAAATGAGCAGTTCTTC,CASSQTSGGNEQFF
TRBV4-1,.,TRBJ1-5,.,TGCGCCAGCAGCCAAGATCAAGGGCTTAATCAGCCCCAGCATTTT,CASSQDQGLNQPQHF
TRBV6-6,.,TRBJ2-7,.,TGTGCCAGCAGTTACGTAGGGATAGGCAACGAGCAGTACTTC,CASSYVGIGNEQYF
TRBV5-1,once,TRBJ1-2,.,TGCGCCAGCAGCTTGGAGGGAGCTACCGGGTATGGCTACACCTTC,CASSLEGATGYGYTF
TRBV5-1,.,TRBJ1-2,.,TGCGCCAGCAGCTTGGGGGGCGCGGGGAGTGGCTACACCTTC,CASSLGGAGSGYTF
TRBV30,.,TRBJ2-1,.,TGTGCCTGGAGTGCACCGGAATGGGTATACAATGAGCAGTTCTTC,CAWSAPEWVYNEQFF
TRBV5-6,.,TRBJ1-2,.,TGTGCCAGCAGCTTAGCGGGGGGCGGTGGCTACACCTTC,CASSLAGGGGYTF
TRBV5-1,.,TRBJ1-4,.,TGCGCCAGCAGCTTGGAGGGGAGTTCTAGGGAAAAACTGTTTTTT,CASSLEGSSREKLFF
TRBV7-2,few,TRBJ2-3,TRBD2,TGTGCCAGCAGCTTAACAGCGGGGAGGCAGTATTTT,CASSLTAGRQYF
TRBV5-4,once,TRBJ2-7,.,TGTGCCAGCAGCTCGGGGGTCTGGGACGAGCAGTACTTC,CASSSGVWDEQYF
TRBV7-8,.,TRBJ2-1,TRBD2,TGTGCCAGCAGCCCCGGGACTAGCGGGCTTAATTACAATGAGCAGTTCTTC,CASSPGTSGLNYNEQFF
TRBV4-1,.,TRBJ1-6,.,TGCGCCAGCAGCCAAGAGATTCCGGGGTGGGGTAGTAAATCACCCCTCCACTTT,CASSQEIPGWGSKSPLHF
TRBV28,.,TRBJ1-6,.,TGTGCCACAAAAGGCCGGGCAGGGCATTCACCCCTCCACTTT,CATKGRAGHSPLHF
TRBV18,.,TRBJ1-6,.,TGTGCCAGCTCACCGAAAAATTCACCCCTCCACTTT,CASSPKNSPLHF
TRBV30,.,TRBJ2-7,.,TGTGCCTGGAGTTCACAGAGCTACGAGCAGTACTTC,CAWSSQSYEQYF
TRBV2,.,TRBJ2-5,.,TGTGCCAGCAGTGTTCGGGAGACCCAGTACTTC,CASSVRETQYF
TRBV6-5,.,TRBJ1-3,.,TGTGCCAGCAGTAGGGCGGGTGGAAACACCATATATTTT,CASSRAGGNTIYF
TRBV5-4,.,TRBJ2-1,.,TGTGCCAGCAGCCTGAGGGCAGGGGAGATCTACAATGAGCAGTTCTTC,CASSLRAGEIYNEQFF
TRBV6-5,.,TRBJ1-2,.,TGTGCCAGCAGTTATAAGGGGACCCGGTCCTATGGCTACACCTTC,CASSYKGTRSYGYTF
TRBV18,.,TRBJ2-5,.,TGTGCCAGCTCACCGGCGATCCAAGAGACCCAGTACTTC,CASSPAIQETQYF
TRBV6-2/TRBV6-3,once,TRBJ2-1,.,TGTGCCAGCAGTTCCTTGACTAGAAATGAGCAGTTCTTC,CASSSLTRNEQFF
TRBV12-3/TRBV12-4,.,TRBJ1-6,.,TGTGCCAGCAGTTTAAGGTCTGGGTCACCCCTCCACTTT,CASSLRSGSPLHF
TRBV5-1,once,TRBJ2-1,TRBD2,TGCGCCAGTAGGACTAGCGGGGGAACCTACAATGAGCAGTTCTTC,CASRTSGGTYNEQFF
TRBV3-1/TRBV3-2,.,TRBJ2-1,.,TGTGCCAGCAGCCAAGATGGTGGGGGGACCTACAATGAGCAGTTCTTC,CASSQDGGGTYNEQFF
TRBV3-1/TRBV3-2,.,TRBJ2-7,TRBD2,TGTGCCAGCGGTCCTAGCGGGGGTTACGAGCAGTACTTC,CASGPSGGYEQYF
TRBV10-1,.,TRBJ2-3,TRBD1,TGCGCCAGCAGTGCCGGGACAGTATCAGATACGCAGTATTTT,CASSAGTVSDTQYF
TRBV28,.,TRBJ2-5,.,TGTGCCACCAGTTTAGGAAACTACCAAGAGACCCAGTACTTC,CATSLGNYQETQYF
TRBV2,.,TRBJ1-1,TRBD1,TGTGCCAGCAGTGGAGGGGGGGGACAGAAGGAAGCTTTCTTT,CASSGGGGQKEAFF
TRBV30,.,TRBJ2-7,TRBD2,TGTGCCTGGAGTTCCCCGGGACTACCCACCTACGAGCAGTACTTC,CAWSSPGLPTYEQYF
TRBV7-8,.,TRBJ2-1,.,TGTGCCAGCAGCCGACAGGGCGGGATGAATGAGCAGTTCTTC,CASSRQGGMNEQFF
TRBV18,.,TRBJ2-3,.,TGTGCCAGCTCACCACAAGGCACAGATACGCAGTATTTT,CASSPQGTDTQYF
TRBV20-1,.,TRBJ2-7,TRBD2,TGCAGTGCTAGTCCCTCTAGCGGGGGGGCCTACGAGCAGTACTTC,CSASPSSGGAYEQYF
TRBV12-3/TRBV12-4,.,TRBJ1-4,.,TGTGCCAGCAGTTCGAATGAAAAACTGTTTTTT,CASSSNEKLFF
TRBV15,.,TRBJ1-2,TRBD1,TGTGCCACCAGCGGGAGGACCGGGACAGGGCTCCACTATGGCTACACCTTC,CATSGRTGTGLHYGYTF
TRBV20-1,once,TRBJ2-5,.,TGCAGTGCTAGTGTGGGTGGGGAGACCCAGTACTTC,CSASVGGETQYF
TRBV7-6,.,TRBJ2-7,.,TGTGCCAGCAGTCGGGGGACTTCCGGGACAAACTTCTACGAGCAGTACTTC,CASSRGTSGTNFYEQYF
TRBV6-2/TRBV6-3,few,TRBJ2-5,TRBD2,TGTGCCAGCAGTTATAGGTCAGCGGGGGGTACGGAGACCCAGTACTTC,CASSYRSAGGTETQYF
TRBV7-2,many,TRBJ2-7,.,TGTGCCAGCAGCTTCACAGGGTACGAGCAGTACTTC,CASSFTGYEQYF
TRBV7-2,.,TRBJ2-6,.,TGTGCCAGCAGCTTAGGTTGGACCCCGCGGTCTGGGGCCAACGTCCTGACTTTC,CASSLGWTPRSGANVLTF
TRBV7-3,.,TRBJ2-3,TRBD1,TGTGCCAGCAGCTTAAGTCGGACAGGGGGCCTAGATACGCAGTATTTT,CASSLSRTGGLDTQYF
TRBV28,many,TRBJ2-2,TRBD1,TGTGCCAGCAGTGGGGGACAGTTGAACACCGGGGAGCTGTTTTTT,CASSGGQLNTGELFF